These T cell receptor beta chains were read from a single sample in a study of blood T cell repertoires in COVID-19. Clones were sequenced by immunoSEQ multiplex PCR, and TCRdb holds only the in-frame ones, with some missing. The table has 140,000 or so clones, more than 80% seen once; the top ten hold roughly 11%. The specimen sequenced was peripheral blood. The receptors here all came from a woman of 80 years or more with acute or convalescent COVID-19. The CDR3 runs from the conserved cysteine through the conserved F or W. Each record gives: D gene, clone size, J gene, V gene, CDR3 protein, CDR3 DNA. The D gene is left open where the match is weak. Clone size is shown for a subset of rows, as once, few, many or a class of expanded clone.

>TRBD1|NA|TRBJ1-5|TRBV3-1/TRBV3-2
CASSQEGAGGVQPQHF
TGTGCCAGCAGCCAAGAAGGAGCAGGGGGAGTTCAGCCCCAGCATTTT
>NA|NA|TRBJ1-1|TRBV5-1
CASSLAGRGTEAFF
TGCGCCAGCAGCCTCGCGGGGCGAGGCACTGAAGCTTTCTTT
>NA|NA|TRBJ1-3|TRBV18
CASSALPPLSGNTIYF
TGTGCCAGCTCGGCCCTCCCGCCTCTCTCTGGAAACACCATATATTTT
>NA|NA|TRBJ1-1|TRBV7-9
CASIKGQMNTEAFF
TGTGCCAGCATCAAAGGACAGATGAACACTGAAGCTTTCTTT
>TRBD1|NA|TRBJ1-2|TRBV5-1
CASSATGDYGYTF
TGCGCCAGCAGCGCCACAGGGGACTATGGCTACACCTTC
>NA|NA|TRBJ2-3|TRBV5-1
CASSLASPGYTDTQYF
TGCGCCAGCAGCTTGGCCTCCCCAGGCTACACAGATACGCAGTATTTT
>TRBD1|NA|TRBJ2-7|TRBV27
CATRLDRLTDYEQYF
TGTGCCACCCGGCTGGACAGGTTAACGGACTACGAGCAGTACTTC
>NA|NA|TRBJ1-1|TRBV30
CAWSVLFGAEAFF
TGTGCCTGGAGTGTACTCTTCGGAGCTGAAGCTTTCTTT
>NA|NA|TRBJ2-5|TRBV19
CASSSRGGVETQYF
TGTGCCAGTAGTTCCAGGGGTGGTGTGGAGACCCAGTACTTC
>NA|once|TRBJ2-1|TRBV18
CASSPDSRTVRAGAEQFF
TGTGCCAGCTCACCTGACTCCCGGACAGTCAGGGCAGGAGCCGAGCAGTTCTTC
>NA|NA|TRBJ2-1|TRBV5-6
CASSLGSTRSYNEQFF
TGTGCCAGCAGCTTGGGTAGCACTCGCTCCTACAATGAGCAGTTCTTC
>TRBD1|NA|TRBJ2-5|TRBV18
CASSPDRGGETQYF
TGTGCCAGCTCACCGGACAGGGGAGGGGAGACCCAGTACTTC
>NA|NA|TRBJ2-3|TRBV2
CASSFPDTQYF
TGTGCCAGCAGTTTCCCGGATACGCAGTATTTT
>TRBD2|once|TRBJ2-3|TRBV5-1
CASSLPSGATDTQYF
TGCGCCAGCAGCTTGCCTAGCGGGGCCACAGATACGCAGTATTTT
>TRBD1|few|TRBJ1-2|TRBV5-8
CASSLGWTGARAHHGYTF
TGTGCCAGCAGCTTGGGGTGGACAGGCGCCCGGGCACACCATGGCTACACCTTC
>TRBD1|NA|TRBJ1-2|TRBV19
CASTQGAGGNYGYTF
TGTGCCAGTACTCAAGGGGCAGGGGGTAACTATGGCTACACCTTC
>NA|NA|TRBJ2-1|TRBV6-5
CASGLSGNNEQFF
TGTGCCAGCGGGCTGTCAGGGAACAATGAGCAGTTCTTC
>NA|NA|TRBJ2-1|TRBV2
CASSRDSGREQFF
TGTGCCAGCAGTAGGGATTCAGGGCGGGAGCAGTTCTTC
>NA|NA|TRBJ1-1|TRBV5-1
CASSSTLTPSMNTEAFF
TGCGCCAGCAGCTCGACTCTGACCCCCTCTATGAACACTGAAGCTTTCTTT
>TRBD2|few|TRBJ2-1|TRBV24-1
CATSDSTGGGRDEQFF
TGTGCCACCAGTGATTCCACCGGGGGGGGTAGGGATGAGCAGTTCTTC
>TRBD1|NA|TRBJ1-4|TRBV20-1
CSASDRVDGEKLFF
TGCAGTGCTAGTGACAGGGTGGATGGAGAAAAACTGTTTTTT
>NA|once|TRBJ2-2|TRBV7-9
CASSPRAGDTGELFF
TGTGCCAGCAGCCCGAGGGCAGGGGACACCGGGGAGCTGTTTTTT
>TRBD2|NA|TRBJ2-5|TRBV13
CASSPRGSGGEETQYF
TGTGCCAGCAGCCCCCGGGGTAGCGGGGGGGAAGAGACCCAGTACTTC
>TRBD2|NA|TRBJ2-1|TRBV7-2
CASSFLAGGNEQFF
TGTGCCAGCAGCTTCCTAGCGGGGGGCAATGAGCAGTTCTTC
>NA|NA|TRBJ2-6|TRBV5-4
CASSPGQNSGANVLTF
TGTGCCAGCAGCCCCGGACAGAACTCTGGGGCCAACGTCCTGACTTTC
>NA|NA|TRBJ1-1|TRBV12-3/TRBV12-4
CASSFMGLTEAFF
TGTGCCAGCAGTTTTATGGGGCTTACTGAAGCTTTCTTT
>NA|NA|TRBJ2-7|TRBV4-1
CASSQDPGGTYEQYF
TGCGCCAGCAGCCAAGATCCTGGCGGGACCTACGAGCAGTACTTC
>TRBD1|NA|TRBJ2-3|TRBV2
CASSEDRGYTDTQYF
TGTGCCAGCAGTGAGGACAGGGGCTACACAGATACGCAGTATTTT
>TRBD2|NA|TRBJ2-2|TRBV5-1
CASSLGGGDYTGELFF
TGCGCCAGCAGCTTGGGCGGGGGGGATTACACCGGGGAGCTGTTTTTT
>NA|NA|TRBJ2-1|TRBV5-1
CASSPEAGNEQFF
TGCGCCAGCAGCCCGGAGGCAGGCAATGAGCAGTTCTTC
>TRBD1|NA|TRBJ1-5|TRBV12-5
CASGLILSGTGEGVRQPQHF
TGTGCTAGTGGTTTGATCCTTTCCGGGACAGGGGAAGGGGTCAGACAGCCCCAGCATTTT
>NA|few|TRBJ1-2|TRBV10-2
CASSEPDSYGYTF
TGCGCCAGCAGTGAGCCTGACAGCTATGGCTACACCTTC
>TRBD1|NA|TRBJ1-2|TRBV19
CASSTQDTGGIYGYTF
TGTGCCAGTAGTACCCAGGACACAGGGGGCATCTATGGCTACACCTTC
>TRBD2|NA|TRBJ2-3|TRBV28
CASSSLGLEKDTQYF
TGTGCCAGCAGTTCCCTGGGACTAGAAAAGGATACGCAGTATTTT
>TRBD1|NA|TRBJ1-2|TRBV7-9
CASRPGQGHYGYTF
TGTGCCAGCCGTCCGGGACAGGGACACTATGGCTACACCTTC
>NA|NA|TRBJ2-5|TRBV2
CASSDDRETQYF
TGTGCCAGCAGTGATGACAGAGAGACCCAGTACTTC
>NA|NA|TRBJ1-2|TRBV7-2
CASSLSRGNYGYTF
TGTGCCAGCAGCTTATCCAGGGGTAATTATGGCTACACCTTC
>NA|NA|TRBJ2-1|TRBV15
CATSRGLDEQFF
TGTGCCACCAGCAGAGGACTAGATGAGCAGTTCTTC
>NA|NA|TRBJ2-3|TRBV24-1
CATSDRFTDTQYF
TGTGCCACCAGTGACAGGTTTACAGATACGCAGTATTTT
>NA|NA|TRBJ1-1|TRBV15
CATSRGGQGLTEAFF
TGTGCCACCAGCAGGGGGGGGCAGGGCTTGACTGAAGCTTTCTTT
>TRBD1|NA|TRBJ1-1|TRBV10-3
CANGQGPTEAFF
TGTGCCAACGGACAGGGCCCCACTGAAGCTTTCTTT
>NA|NA|TRBJ2-4|TRBV19
CASSDRTAKNIQYF
TGTGCCAGTAGTGACAGGACGGCCAAAAACATTCAGTACTTC
>TRBD1|NA|TRBJ1-4|TRBV10-3
CAISDTRGLANEKLFF
TGTGCCATCAGCGACACTAGGGGGCTGGCTAATGAAAAACTGTTTTTT
>NA|NA|TRBJ2-5|TRBV6-2/TRBV6-3
CASSRLAVQETQYF
TGTGCCAGCAGTCGTCTGGCGGTCCAAGAGACCCAGTACTTC
>NA|NA|TRBJ1-1|TRBV5-6
CASSPAGRTEAFF
TGTGCCAGCAGCCCCGCGGGTAGGACTGAAGCTTTCTTT
>TRBD1|once|TRBJ1-1|TRBV7-2
CASSLAFNRGEAFF
TGTGCCAGCAGCTTAGCTTTCAACAGGGGTGAAGCTTTCTTT
>TRBD1|NA|TRBJ2-3|TRBV19
CASSIPTGAPRGTQYF
TGTGCCAGTAGTATCCCGACAGGGGCCCCACGGGGTACGCAGTATTTT
>TRBD2|NA|TRBJ2-7|TRBV5-1
CASSSTGRTLYEQYF
TGCGCCAGCAGCTCCACCGGGAGGACACTCTACGAGCAGTACTTC
>NA|NA|TRBJ1-5|TRBV2
CASSETGQRQPQHF
TGTGCCAGCAGTGAAACGGGACAACGACAGCCCCAGCATTTT
>TRBD1|NA|TRBJ2-3|TRBV30
CAWGPDRGLADTQYF
TGTGCCTGGGGTCCTGACAGGGGGCTAGCAGATACGCAGTATTTT
>NA|few|TRBJ2-1|TRBV4-2
CASSQVYNEQFF
TGTGCCAGCAGCCAAGTATACAATGAGCAGTTCTTC
>NA|once|TRBJ1-2|TRBV10-3
CAISDSGRGYTF
TGTGCCATCAGTGATTCCGGGAGAGGCTACACCTTC
>NA|NA|TRBJ1-1|TRBV29-1
CSVERSANTEAFF
TGCAGTGTTGAGAGGTCCGCGAACACTGAAGCTTTCTTT
>NA|once|TRBJ1-1|TRBV3-1/TRBV3-2
CASSQPIYSSDTNTEAFF
TGTGCCAGCAGCCAACCTATCTATTCTTCCGACACGAACACTGAAGCTTTCTTT
>TRBD1|NA|TRBJ2-7|TRBV18
CASSDRTGGFYEQYF
TGTGCCAGCTCAGACCGGACAGGGGGCTTTTACGAGCAGTACTTC
>TRBD1|NA|TRBJ2-7|TRBV18
CASSSLGQGRSYEQYF
TGTGCCAGCTCTTCTCTCGGACAGGGGAGGTCCTACGAGCAGTACTTC
>NA|NA|TRBJ1-3|TRBV5-1
CASSLGGPGNTIYF
TGCGCCAGCAGCTTGGGAGGTCCTGGAAACACCATATATTTT